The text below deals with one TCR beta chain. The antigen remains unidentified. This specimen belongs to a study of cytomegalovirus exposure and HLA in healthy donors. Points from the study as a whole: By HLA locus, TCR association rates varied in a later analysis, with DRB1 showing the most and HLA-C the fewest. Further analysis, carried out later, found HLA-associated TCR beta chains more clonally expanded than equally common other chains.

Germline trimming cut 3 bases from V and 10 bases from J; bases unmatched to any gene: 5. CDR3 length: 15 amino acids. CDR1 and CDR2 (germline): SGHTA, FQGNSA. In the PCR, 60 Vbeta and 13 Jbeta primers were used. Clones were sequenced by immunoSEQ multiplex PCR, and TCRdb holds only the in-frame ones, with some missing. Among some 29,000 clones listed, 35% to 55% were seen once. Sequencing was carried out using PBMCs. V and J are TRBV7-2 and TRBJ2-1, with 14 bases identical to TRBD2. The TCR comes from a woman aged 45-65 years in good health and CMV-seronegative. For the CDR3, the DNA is TGTGCCAGCAGCTTTGGGACTAGCGGGGGAAGGGAGCAGTTCTTC. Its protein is CASSFGTSGGREQFF. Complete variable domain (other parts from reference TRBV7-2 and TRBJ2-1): GAGVSQSPSNKVTEKGKDVELRCDPISGHTALYWYRQSLGQGLEFLIYFQGNSAPDKSGLPSDRFSAERTGGSVSTLTIQRTQQEDSAVYLCASSFGTSGGREQFFGPGTRLTVL.